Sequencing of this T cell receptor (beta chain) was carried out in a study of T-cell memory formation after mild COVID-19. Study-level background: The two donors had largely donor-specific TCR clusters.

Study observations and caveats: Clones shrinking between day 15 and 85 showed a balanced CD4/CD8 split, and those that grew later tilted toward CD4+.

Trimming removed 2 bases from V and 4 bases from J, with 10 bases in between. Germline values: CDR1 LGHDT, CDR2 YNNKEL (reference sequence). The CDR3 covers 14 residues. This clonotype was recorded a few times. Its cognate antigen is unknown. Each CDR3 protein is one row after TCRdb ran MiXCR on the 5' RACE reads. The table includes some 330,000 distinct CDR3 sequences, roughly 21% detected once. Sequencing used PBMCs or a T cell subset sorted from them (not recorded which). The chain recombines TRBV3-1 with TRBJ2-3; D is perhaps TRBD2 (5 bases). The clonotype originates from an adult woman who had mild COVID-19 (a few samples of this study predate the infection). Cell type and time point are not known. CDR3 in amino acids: CASSQLSGSDTQYF. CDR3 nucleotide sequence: TGTGCCAGCAGCCAACTGTCGGGATCAGATACGCAGTATTTT.